These 11 T cell receptor beta chains came from one sample sequenced in a study of metastatic and nonmetastatic thyroid tumors. There were no patients who had received any treatment before thyroid surgery. TCRdb reanalyzed the PCR reads via MiXCR. The data show approximately 19,000 clones, about a third seen once. Sample: tumor tissue. The source of these receptors is a male donor with papillary thyroid cancer or a benign thyroid nodule (not recorded which). Some clones in this sample may be carry-over from other donors' samples.

This chain connects TRBV20-1 to TRBJ1-1, with D possibly TRBD1 on 5 matching bases. Trimming took 5 bases from V and 4 from J, leaving 14 bases between them. The germline gives CDR1 DFQATT, CDR2 SNEGSKA (reference sequence). The CDR3 sequence is 13 residues long. CDR3 bases: TGCAGTGCTTACAGTCCCGGGACCACTGAAGCTTTCTTT. It specifies CSAYSPGTTEAFF.

Comment on this clone: At one end the junction does not follow the germline gene, possibly because of a read error. This chain connects TRBV2 to TRBJ2-5; TRBD1 or TRBD2 may be the D gene (5 bases each). This CDR3 is 15 amino acids long. Looked up from germline, CDR1 is SNHLY and CDR2 is FYNNEI. The CDR3 DNA sequence: TGTGCGAGCAGTGATGTGGCATCGGGGCGGGAGACCCAGTACTTC. Translation gives CASSDVASGRETQYF.

This clone was seen a few times. The chain couples TRBV6-1 to TRBJ1-6, with D possibly being TRBD1 (5 bases). The germline V and J ends were trimmed by 6 bases and 5 bases, with 11 bases remaining between them. This CDR3 has 14 amino acids. Germline CDR1 and CDR2: MNHNS and SASEGT. The CDR3 coding sequence is TGTGCCAGCAGGGTGGGGGGGAATAATTCACCCCTCCACTTT. Translated, it gives CASRVGGNNSPLHF.

The gene calls are TRBV5-1 and TRBJ2-7, with a tentative D call TRBD2 (5 bases). Germline CDR1 is SGHRS and CDR2 is YFSETQ. This CDR3 region has 14 residues. V was trimmed by 6 bases and J by 0 bases, leaving 13 bases between them. CDR3 in amino acids: CASKSGWTSYEQYF. CDR3 nucleotide sequence: TGCGCCAGCAAGTCGGGGTGGACCTCCTACGAGCAGTACTTC.

CDR3 residues: CASRHPGTGVESFF. CDR3 bases: TGTGCCAGCAGACATCCCGGGACAGGGGTGGAATCTTTCTTT. V usage is TRBV28 and J usage is TRBJ1-1; TRBD1 matches at 10 bases. This CDR3 spans 14 amino acids. Germline assignment: CDR1 MDHEN and CDR2 SYDVKM. V dropped 6 bases and J dropped 12; count of bases not matched to a gene: 13.

The V call is TRBV20-1, the J call TRBJ1-1, with 9 bases lining up with TRBD1. This CDR3 is 14 amino acids long. J gave up 5 bases and V 6 bases, and 10 bases lay outside the gene matches. CDR1 and CDR2 from the germline V gene are DFQATT and SNEGSKA (reference sequence). The CDR3 loop is CSAPRTGGSTEAFF. In DNA, the CDR3 is TGCAGTGCCCCACGCACAGGGGGCTCGACTGAAGCTTTCTTT.

The CDR3 is CSAPERVRGEQYF. The CDR3 DNA sequence: TGCAGTGCTCCTGAAAGGGTGCGGGGCGAGCAGTACTTC. The rearrangement links TRBV20-1 to TRBJ2-7; D may be TRBD2 (6 bases). This CDR3 region has 13 residues. The ends were cut back, 5 bases at V and 6 bases at J, with 17 bases in the middle. CDR1 is DFQATT and CDR2 is SNEGSKA in the germline V gene (reference sequence).

This clone is medium-sized (0.01 to 0.1%) by share. The V call is TRBV27, the J call TRBJ2-7, with a possible D match to TRBD1 (6 bases). The CDR3 consists of 17 residues. V shed 3 bases and J shed 4 bases, with 22 bases lying between them. Germline V CDR1 and CDR2: MNHEY, SMNVEV (reference sequence). The CDR3 bases are TGTGCCAGCAGTTTTTTTAAGTCCGGGTCCAGGGGTTACGAGCAGTACTTC. Translation gives CASSFFKSGSRGYEQYF.

Points on this clone: An end of the junction does not agree with germline; a read error may underlie this. This chain connects TRBV20-1 to TRBJ2-7; D could derive from TRBD1 or TRBD2 (5 bases each). Germline V gives CDR1 DFQATT, CDR2 SNEGSKA (reference sequence). The CDR3 is 16 residues long. CDR3 protein: CSARDLPSWGSFEQYF. The CDR3 region has the DNA TGCAGTGCTAGAGATCTCCCTAGTTGGGGGTCCTTCGAGCAGTACTTC.

This clone has just one count. With a much larger clone just one base away, this may be a read error. The sample contains more than one DNA sequence encoding this CDR3. V is TRBV5-4 and J is TRBJ1-5; D remains ambiguous. Germline V gene lookup returns CDR1 SGHNT and CDR2 YYREEE (reference sequence). This CDR3 comprises 14 residues. This chain's CDR3 is CASSLAFSNQPQHF. The CDR3 nucleotides are TGTGCCAGCAGCTTGGCCTTTAGCAATCAGCCCCAACATTTT.

The chain uses TRBV29-1 and TRBJ2-7; the D call may be TRBD1 or TRBD2 (7 bases each). This CDR3 has 14 residues. Germline CDR1 reads SQVTM; CDR2 reads ANQGSEA. Trimming pared 4 bases from V and 4 bases from J, leaving 17 bases between. The DNA of the CDR3 is TGCAGCGTTGCGACGCCAGGGGGGGCATACGAGCAGTACTTC. The encoded protein is CSVATPGGAYEQYF.